The source of this T cell receptor beta chain is a study of beta chain features in type 1 diabetes. Every bit of the isolated RNA underwent reverse transcription, so sequencing read expressed TCRB transcripts. Profiling relied on immunoSEQ multiplex PCR, and the TCRdb table lists in-frame clones only, not all of them. The top ten hold about 0.016% of the sample, which has some 350,000 clones, approximately 12% seen once. To note about this clone: Its antigen is as yet unknown.

Study-level results: Type 1 diabetes patients showed fewer insertions and more deletions at VDJ junctions. Type 1 diabetes patients had TCRB CDR3s that were shorter (moderately but significantly so) in all four CD4+ subsets. Whether HLA type affects TCRB rearrangement stayed undetermined in the present work.

Naive, central memory, regulatory and stem cell-like memory cells within the CD4+ compartment were sorted using CD45RO/CCR7/CD25/CD127/CD95/CD27. Sequenced input: naive CD4+ T cells from blood. This receptor was obtained from a woman aged 18-30 years with type 1 diabetes.

The CDR3 region has the DNA TGTGCCAGCAGTTTCACAGGAACATTAGCCAAAAACATTCAGTACTTC. Translating it yields CASSFTGTLAKNIQYF. J is TRBJ2-4 and V is TRBV28; tentatively, D is TRBD1 (5 bases). This CDR3 comprises 16 residues. Germline lookup yields CDR1 MDHEN and CDR2 SYDVKM. V lost 3 bases, J lost 0 bases, and 12 bases lay in between.